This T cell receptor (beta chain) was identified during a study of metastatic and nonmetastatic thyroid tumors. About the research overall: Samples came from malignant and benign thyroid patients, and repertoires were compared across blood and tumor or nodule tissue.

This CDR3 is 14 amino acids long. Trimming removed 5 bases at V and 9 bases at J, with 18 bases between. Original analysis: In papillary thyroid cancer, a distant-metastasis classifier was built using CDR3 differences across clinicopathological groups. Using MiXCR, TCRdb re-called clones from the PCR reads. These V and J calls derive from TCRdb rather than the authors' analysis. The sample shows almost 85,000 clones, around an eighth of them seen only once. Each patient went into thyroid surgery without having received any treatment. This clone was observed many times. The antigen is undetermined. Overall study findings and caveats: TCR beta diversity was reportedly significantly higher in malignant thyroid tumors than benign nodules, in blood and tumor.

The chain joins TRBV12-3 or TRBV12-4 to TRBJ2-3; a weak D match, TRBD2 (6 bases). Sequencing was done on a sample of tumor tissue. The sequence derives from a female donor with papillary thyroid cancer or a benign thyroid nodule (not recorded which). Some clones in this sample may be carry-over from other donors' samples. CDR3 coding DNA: TGTGCCAGCAGTCCCCCAACTAGCTTGGGCACGCAGTATTTT. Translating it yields CASSPPTSLGTQYF.